Described below is a single TCR beta chain sequence and its context. Antigen specificity is unknown. V lost 5 bases to trimming and J lost 8 bases, with 11 bases between them. This CDR3 contains 12 residues. Germline CDR1 reads LNHDA; CDR2 reads SQIVND (reference sequence). These data originate in a study of Ad26.COV2.S vaccination and SARS-CoV-2 variants. At the level of the study: In the study, Ad26.COV2.S was injected intramuscularly once, or twice 56 days apart.

Study-level findings and limits: Recipients of vaccine and of placebo showed similar breadth of their non-spike TCR repertoires. Using TCR breadth and depth analyses may have led to underestimated total T cell responses.

Treatment denoted: some 19 received Ad26.COV2.S at low or high dose, single or two shots; roughly five received placebo; per-sample allocation not given. The samples were gathered on day 63 after the first injection of vaccine or placebo. Clones were sequenced by immunoSEQ multiplex PCR, and TCRdb holds only the in-frame ones, with some missing. This table holds around 300,000 clones, 86% found once. This specimen was peripheral blood, taken in a trial of Ad26.COV2.S vaccine versus placebo. The J gene is TRBJ2-3, the V gene TRBV19, with no clear D. This receptor was obtained from a person between 18 and 65 years old who received the Ad26.COV2.S COVID-19 vaccine or a placebo. CDR3 amino acids: CASSAAQTTQYF. In DNA form, the CDR3 reads TGTGCCAGTAGTGCGGCACAGACTACGCAGTATTTT.